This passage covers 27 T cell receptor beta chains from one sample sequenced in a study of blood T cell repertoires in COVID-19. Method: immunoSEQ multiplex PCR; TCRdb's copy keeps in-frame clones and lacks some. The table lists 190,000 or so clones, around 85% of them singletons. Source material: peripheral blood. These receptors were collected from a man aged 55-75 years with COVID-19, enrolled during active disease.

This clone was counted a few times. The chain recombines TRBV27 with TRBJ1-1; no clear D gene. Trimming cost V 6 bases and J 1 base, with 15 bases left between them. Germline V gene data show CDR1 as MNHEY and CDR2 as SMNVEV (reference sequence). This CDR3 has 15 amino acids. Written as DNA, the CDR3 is TGTGCCAGCAGAATAACAGCCGACGGGAACACTGAAGCTTTCTTT. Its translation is CASRITADGNTEAFF.

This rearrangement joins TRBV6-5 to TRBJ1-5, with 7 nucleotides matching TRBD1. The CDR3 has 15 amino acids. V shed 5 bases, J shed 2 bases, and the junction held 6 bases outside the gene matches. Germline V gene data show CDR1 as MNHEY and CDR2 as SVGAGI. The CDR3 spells CASSPTGKGNQPQHF. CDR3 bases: TGTGCCAGCAGTCCGACAGGGAAAGGCAATCAGCCCCAGCATTTT.

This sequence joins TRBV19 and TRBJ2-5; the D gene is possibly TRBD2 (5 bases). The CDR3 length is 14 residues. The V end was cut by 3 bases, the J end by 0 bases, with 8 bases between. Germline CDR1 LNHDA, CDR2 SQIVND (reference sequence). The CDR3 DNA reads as TGTGCCAGTAGTATGAGGGCAAACCAAGAGACCCAGTACTTC. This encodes CASSMRANQETQYF. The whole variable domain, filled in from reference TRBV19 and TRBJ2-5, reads DGGITQSPKYLFRKEGQNVTLSCEQNLNHDAMYWYRQDPGQGLRLIYYSQIVNDFQKGDIAEGYSVSREKKESFPLTVTSAQKNPTAFYLCASSMRANQETQYFGPGTRLLVL.

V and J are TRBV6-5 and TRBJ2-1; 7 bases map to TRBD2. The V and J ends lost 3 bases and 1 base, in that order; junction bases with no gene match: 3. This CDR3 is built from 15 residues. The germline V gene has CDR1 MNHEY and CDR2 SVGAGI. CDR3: CASSYGGGSYNEQFF. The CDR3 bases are TGTGCCAGCAGTTATGGGGGGGGTTCCTACAATGAGCAGTTCTTC.

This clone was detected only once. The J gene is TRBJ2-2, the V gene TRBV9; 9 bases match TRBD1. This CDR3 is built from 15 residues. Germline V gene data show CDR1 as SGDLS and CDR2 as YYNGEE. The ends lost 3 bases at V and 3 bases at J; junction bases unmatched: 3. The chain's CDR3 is CASSADRGDTGELFF. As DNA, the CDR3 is TGTGCCAGCAGCGCCGACAGGGGGGACACCGGGGAGCTGTTTTTT.

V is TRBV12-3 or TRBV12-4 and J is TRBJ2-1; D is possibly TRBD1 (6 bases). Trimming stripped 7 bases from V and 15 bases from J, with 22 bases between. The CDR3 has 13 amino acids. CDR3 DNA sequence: TGTGCCAGCATCAAACGGGGTTACAGGGCGGCGTTCTTC. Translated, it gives CASIKRGYRAAFF.

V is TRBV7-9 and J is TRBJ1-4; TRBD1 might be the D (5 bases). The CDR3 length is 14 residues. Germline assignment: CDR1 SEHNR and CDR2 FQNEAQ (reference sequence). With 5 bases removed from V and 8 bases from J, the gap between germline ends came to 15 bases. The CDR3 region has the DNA TGTGCCAGCAGCCCTACAGGTTTTGGGGAAAAACTGTTTTTT. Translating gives CASSPTGFGEKLFF.

This CDR3 reads CASSTGQYYNSPLHF. The CDR3 DNA sequence: TGTGCCAGCAGTACCGGACAGTACTATAATTCACCCCTCCACTTT. The rearrangement joins TRBV6-2 or TRBV6-3 to TRBJ1-6; D perhaps matches TRBD1 (6 bases). Looked up from germline, CDR1 is MNHEY and CDR2 is SVGEGT. The CDR3 is 15 residues long. V shed 5 bases and J shed 3 bases, with 11 bases lying between them.

The CDR3 DNA reads TGCGCCAGCAGCTTGGCCGGGACAGGGTATGGCTACACCTTC. Protein: CASSLAGTGYGYTF. The chain combines TRBV5-1 with TRBJ1-2, with 9 bases lining up with TRBD1. Germline trimming cut 0 bases from V and 5 bases from J; bases unmatched to any gene: 2. CDR1 is SGHRS, CDR2 YFSETQ, per germline. The CDR3 runs 14 residues.

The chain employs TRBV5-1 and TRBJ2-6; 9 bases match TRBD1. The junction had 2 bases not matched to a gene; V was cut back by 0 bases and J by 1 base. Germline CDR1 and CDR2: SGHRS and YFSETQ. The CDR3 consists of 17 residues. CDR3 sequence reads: CASSLVTGGSGANVLTF. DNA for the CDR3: TGCGCCAGCAGCTTGGTGACAGGGGGTTCTGGGGCCAACGTCCTGACTTTC.

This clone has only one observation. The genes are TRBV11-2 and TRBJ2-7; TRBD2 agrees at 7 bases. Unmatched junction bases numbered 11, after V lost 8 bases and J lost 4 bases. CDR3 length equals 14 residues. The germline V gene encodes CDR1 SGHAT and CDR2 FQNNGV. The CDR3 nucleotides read TGTGCCAGCCGGGAGGCGGGGAGGGGATACGAGCAGTACTTC. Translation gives CASREAGRGYEQYF.

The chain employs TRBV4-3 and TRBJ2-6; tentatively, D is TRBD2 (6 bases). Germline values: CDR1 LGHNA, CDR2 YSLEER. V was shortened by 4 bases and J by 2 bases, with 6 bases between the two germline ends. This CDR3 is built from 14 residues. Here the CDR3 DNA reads TGCGCCAGCAGCCCGGGGGCTGGGGCCAACGTCCTGACTTTC. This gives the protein CASSPGAGANVLTF.

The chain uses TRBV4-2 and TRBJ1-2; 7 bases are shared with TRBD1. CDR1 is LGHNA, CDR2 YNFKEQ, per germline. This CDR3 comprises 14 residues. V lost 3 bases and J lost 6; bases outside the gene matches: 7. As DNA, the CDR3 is TGTGCCAGCAGCCAGCACAGGGGTTGGGATGGCTACACCTTC. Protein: CASSQHRGWDGYTF.

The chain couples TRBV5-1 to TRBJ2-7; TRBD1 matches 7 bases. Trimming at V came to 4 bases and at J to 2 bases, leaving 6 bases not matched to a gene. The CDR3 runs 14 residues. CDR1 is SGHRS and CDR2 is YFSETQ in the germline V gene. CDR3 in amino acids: CASSPGTVTYEQYF. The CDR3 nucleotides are TGCGCCAGCAGCCCTGGGACAGTTACCTACGAGCAGTACTTC.

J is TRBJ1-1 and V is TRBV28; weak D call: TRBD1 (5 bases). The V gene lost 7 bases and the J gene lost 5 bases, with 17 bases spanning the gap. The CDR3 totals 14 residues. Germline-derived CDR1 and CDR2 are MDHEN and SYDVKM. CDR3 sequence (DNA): TGTGCCAGCACCGCGGGGGTAACTATGACTGAAGCTTTCTTT. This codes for CASTAGVTMTEAFF.

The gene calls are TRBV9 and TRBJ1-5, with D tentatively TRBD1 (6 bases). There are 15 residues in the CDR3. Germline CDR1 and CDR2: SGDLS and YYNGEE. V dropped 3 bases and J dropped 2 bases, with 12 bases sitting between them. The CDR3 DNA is TGTGCCAGCAGCGAGGGACAAGGAGGCAATCAGCCCCAGCATTTT. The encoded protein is CASSEGQGGNQPQHF.

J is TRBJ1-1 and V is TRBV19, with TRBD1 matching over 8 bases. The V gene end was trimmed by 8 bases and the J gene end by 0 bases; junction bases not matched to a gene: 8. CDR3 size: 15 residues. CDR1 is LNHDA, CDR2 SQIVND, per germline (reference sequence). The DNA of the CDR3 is TGTGCCAGTCAGTATCGGGGACAGGTGAACACTGAAGCTTTCTTT. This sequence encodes CASQYRGQVNTEAFF.

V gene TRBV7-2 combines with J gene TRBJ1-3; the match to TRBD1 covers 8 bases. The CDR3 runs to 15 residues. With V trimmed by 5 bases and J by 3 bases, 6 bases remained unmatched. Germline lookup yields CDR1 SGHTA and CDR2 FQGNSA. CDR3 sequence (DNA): TGTGCCAGCAGCGCTACGACAGGGGTTGGAAACACCATATATTTT. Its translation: CASSATTGVGNTIYF.

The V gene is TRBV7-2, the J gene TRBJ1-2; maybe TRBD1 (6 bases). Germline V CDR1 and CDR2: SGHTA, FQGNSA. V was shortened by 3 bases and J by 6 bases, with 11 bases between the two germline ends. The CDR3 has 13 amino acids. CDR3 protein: CASSFGGGDGYTF. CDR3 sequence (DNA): TGTGCCAGCAGCTTTGGGGGGGGCGATGGCTACACCTTC.

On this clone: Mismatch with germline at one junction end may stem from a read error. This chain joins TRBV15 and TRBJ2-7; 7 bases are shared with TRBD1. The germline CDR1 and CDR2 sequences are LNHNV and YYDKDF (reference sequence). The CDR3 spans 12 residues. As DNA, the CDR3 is TGTGCCACCAGCAGAGTAGGCGACAGGGTGGTGTTC. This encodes CATSRVGDRVVF.

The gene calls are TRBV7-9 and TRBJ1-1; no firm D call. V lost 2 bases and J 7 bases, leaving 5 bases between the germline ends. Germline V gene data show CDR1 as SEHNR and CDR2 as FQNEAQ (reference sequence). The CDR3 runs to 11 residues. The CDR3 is CASSLRDEAFF. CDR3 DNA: TGTGCCAGCAGCTTACGGGATGAAGCTTTCTTT.

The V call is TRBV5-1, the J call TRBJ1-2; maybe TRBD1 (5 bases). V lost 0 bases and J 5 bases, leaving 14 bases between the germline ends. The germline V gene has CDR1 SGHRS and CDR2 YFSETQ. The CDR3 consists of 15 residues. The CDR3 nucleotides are TGCGCCAGCAGCTTGGGGCCCCAGGGATCGTATGGCTACACCTTC. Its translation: CASSLGPQGSYGYTF.

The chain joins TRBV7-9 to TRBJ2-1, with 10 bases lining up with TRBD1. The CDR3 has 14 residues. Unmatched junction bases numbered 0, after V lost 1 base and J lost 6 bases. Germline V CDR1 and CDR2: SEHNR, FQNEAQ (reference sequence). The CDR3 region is CASSLGDRGNEQFF. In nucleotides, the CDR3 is TGTGCCAGCAGCTTAGGGGACAGGGGCAATGAGCAGTTCTTC.

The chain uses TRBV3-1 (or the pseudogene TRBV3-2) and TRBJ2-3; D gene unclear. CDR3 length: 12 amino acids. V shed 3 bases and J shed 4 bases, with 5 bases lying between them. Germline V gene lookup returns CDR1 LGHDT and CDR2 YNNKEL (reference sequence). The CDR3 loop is CASSHAADTQYF. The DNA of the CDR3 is TGTGCCAGCAGCCATGCGGCAGATACGCAGTATTTT.

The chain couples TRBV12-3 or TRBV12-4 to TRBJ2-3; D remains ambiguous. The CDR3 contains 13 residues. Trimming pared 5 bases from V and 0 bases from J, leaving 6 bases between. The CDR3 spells CASSALSTDTQYF. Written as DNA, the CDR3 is TGTGCCAGCAGTGCGCTAAGCACAGATACGCAGTATTTT.

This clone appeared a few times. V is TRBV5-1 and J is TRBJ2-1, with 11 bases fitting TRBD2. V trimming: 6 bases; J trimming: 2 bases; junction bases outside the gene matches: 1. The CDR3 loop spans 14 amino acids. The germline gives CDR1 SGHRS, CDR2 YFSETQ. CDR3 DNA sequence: TGCGCCAGCAAGACTAGCGGGGCCTACAATGAGCAGTTCTTC. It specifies CASKTSGAYNEQFF.

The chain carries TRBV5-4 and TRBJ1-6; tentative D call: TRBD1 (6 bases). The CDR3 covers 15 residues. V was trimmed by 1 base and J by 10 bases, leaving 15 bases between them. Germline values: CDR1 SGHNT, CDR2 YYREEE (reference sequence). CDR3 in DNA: TGTGCCAGCAGCTTGAGGGGGGGGGCTGGCTCACCCCTCCACTTT. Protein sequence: CASSLRGGAGSPLHF.